This passage covers 24 T cell receptor beta chains from one sample sequenced in a study of cytomegalovirus exposure and HLA in healthy donors. PCR primers comprised 60 Vbeta and 13 Jbeta primers. The protocol was immunoSEQ multiplex PCR, while the TCRdb copy is restricted to in-frame clones and leaves out a portion. Among 80,000 to 95,000 clones, 70% to 90% were seen once, and the ten largest hold roughly 5.5%. The sample was PBMCs. The receptors originated from a woman aged 18-29 years in good health and CMV-seropositive.

This chain joins TRBV6-1 and TRBJ1-2, with TRBD1 as a possible D gene (6 bases). Trimming shortened V by 2 bases and J by 8 bases, and 9 bases separated the two germline ends. The CDR3 runs 12 residues. Germline CDR1 MNHNS, CDR2 SASEGT. CDR3 protein: CASSELDRGYTF. CDR3 in DNA: TGTGCCAGCAGTGAATTGGACAGAGGCTACACCTTC.

The chain combines TRBV6-5 with TRBJ2-3; weak D call: TRBD2 (5 bases). The CDR3 is 14 amino acids. Between the trimmed V and J ends, which lost 0 bases and 12 bases, there was a span of 16 bases. CDR1 MNHEY and CDR2 SVGAGI come from the germline V gene. The CDR3 loop is CASSYSIGYSEQYF. The CDR3 DNA follows: TGTGCCAGCAGTTACTCGATAGGATATAGCGAACAGTATTTT.

The rearrangement links TRBV28 to TRBJ1-2; D call uncertain. Germline V CDR1 and CDR2: MDHEN, SYDVKM. CDR3 size: 13 residues. V was clipped by 3 bases and J by 0 bases, with 5 bases between them. The CDR3: CASSFLTNYGYTF. CDR3 nucleotides: TGTGCCAGCAGTTTCTTAACTAACTATGGCTACACCTTC.

The chain couples TRBV6-5 to TRBJ2-1, with TRBD2 matching over 7 bases. The V and J ends lost 5 bases and 4 bases, in that order; junction bases with no gene match: 5. Germline V gene sequence: CDR1 MNHEY, CDR2 SVGAGI. This CDR3 is built from 14 residues. CDR3 coding DNA: TGTGCCAGCAGTGGACTAGGAGGGTACAATGAGCAGTTCTTC. Translated: CASSGLGGYNEQFF.

The V gene is TRBV28, the J gene TRBJ1-2; weak D call: TRBD1 (5 bases). Germline V CDR1 and CDR2: MDHEN, SYDVKM. This CDR3 spans 17 amino acids. V was cut by 3 bases and J by 4 bases, with 21 bases left in between. The CDR3 nucleotides are TGTGCCAGCAGTTTCTCGCGAGCAGGGAAAGAACGCTATGGCTACACCTTC. It encodes CASSFSRAGKERYGYTF.

V usage is TRBV4-1 and J usage is TRBJ2-7; maybe TRBD2 (5 bases). The CDR3 consists of 13 residues. The ends were cut back, 4 bases at V and 4 bases at J, with 11 bases in the middle. Germline loops: CDR1 MGHRA, CDR2 YSYEKL. CDR3 DNA sequence: TGCGCCAGCAGCCCCGGGATCGGGTACGAGCAGTACTTC. It specifies CASSPGIGYEQYF.

The chain links TRBV2 to TRBJ1-5; D is undetermined. The CDR3 sequence is 14 residues long. CDR1 is SNHLY, CDR2 FYNNEI, per germline. Trimming stripped 6 bases from V and 1 base from J, with 10 bases between. Here the CDR3 reads CASRREWSNQPQHF. The CDR3 nucleotides are TGTGCCAGCAGGCGGGAGTGGAGCAATCAGCCCCAGCATTTT.

The chain joins TRBV4-1 to TRBJ1-2; 11 bases are shared with TRBD1. The CDR3 spans 17 residues. V was clipped by 0 bases and J by 12 bases; unmatched bases: 15. Germline-derived CDR1 and CDR2 are MGHRA and YSYEKL. CDR3 DNA sequence: TGCGCCAGCAGCCAAGATATCCGTAGTTGGACAGGGGGCACTCACACCTTC. Translation gives CASSQDIRSWTGGTHTF.

This clone has more than one count but fewer than ten. The chain joins TRBV4-1 to TRBJ1-1; D remains unclear. Trimming stripped 0 bases from V and 1 base from J, with 6 bases between. The germline V gene encodes CDR1 MGHRA and CDR2 YSYEKL. The CDR3 extends over 14 amino acids. The CDR3 here is CASSQDLGNTEAFF. In DNA form, the CDR3 reads TGCGCCAGCAGCCAAGATCTAGGGAACACTGAAGCTTTCTTT.

The chain uses TRBV10-2 and TRBJ2-7, with 10 bases that match TRBD1. CDR3 length equals 16 residues. Germline V lookup: CDR1 WSHSY, CDR2 SAAADI. V lost 3 bases to trimming and J lost 0 bases; unmatched junction nucleotides: 5. CDR3 in DNA: TGCGCCAGCAGTGACCCGGGACAGGGGAGCTCCTACGAGCAGTACTTC. Encoded protein: CASSDPGQGSSYEQYF.

The chain uses TRBV27 and TRBJ2-7; TRBD2 might be the D (5 bases). This CDR3 has 15 amino acids. Germline CDR1 is MNHEY and CDR2 is SMNVEV (reference sequence). The V gene lost 4 bases and the J gene lost 3 bases, with 16 bases spanning the gap. Here the CDR3 reads CASSSSPGGIYEQYF. CDR3 DNA: TGTGCCAGCAGTTCGTCTCCTGGAGGAATCTACGAGCAGTACTTC.

The chain uses TRBV13 and TRBJ1-2; TRBD1 agrees at 9 bases. The CDR3 loop spans 15 amino acids. Germline CDR1 PRHDT, CDR2 FYEKMQ (reference sequence). Trimming cost V 6 bases and J 3 bases; bases outside gene matches: 8. Here the CDR3 DNA reads TGTGCCAGCAGGGGACAGGGAGGGGGTGACTATGGCTACACCTTC. Translating it yields CASRGQGGGDYGYTF.

V usage is TRBV19 and J usage is TRBJ1-2, with TRBD1 as a possible D gene (6 bases). Looked up from germline, CDR1 is LNHDA and CDR2 is SQIVND (reference sequence). The CDR3 is 16 residues long. Trimming pared 3 bases from V and 2 bases from J, leaving 16 bases between. The CDR3 nucleotides read TGTGCCAGTAGTATCCGGACAGAAACTAAGAACTATGGCTACACCTTC. Translating gives CASSIRTETKNYGYTF.

The chain employs TRBV7-9 and TRBJ1-4; 9 nucleotides align to TRBD1. The CDR3 runs 16 residues. Trimming took 5 bases from V and 0 from J; bases not matched to a gene: 4. From germline, CDR1 is SEHNR and CDR2 FQNEAQ (reference sequence). The CDR3 loop is CASSGQGLATNEKLFF. The CDR3 bases are TGTGCCAGCAGCGGACAGGGGCTTGCAACTAATGAAAAACTGTTTTTT.

The V and J genes are TRBV28 and TRBJ1-2; D not resolved. The germline gives CDR1 MDHEN, CDR2 SYDVKM. The length of the CDR3 is 17 residues. Trimming cost V 3 bases and J 6 bases, with 23 bases left between them. CDR3 in amino acids: CASSLNEGPANLDGYTF. As DNA, the CDR3 is TGTGCCAGCAGTTTGAACGAGGGCCCTGCCAATTTGGATGGCTACACCTTC.

The rearrangement links TRBV19 to TRBJ1-1, with D unresolved. This CDR3 spans 17 amino acids. The V end lost 7 bases, the J end lost 2 bases, and 23 bases lay between the germline ends. The germline gives CDR1 LNHDA, CDR2 SQIVND (reference sequence). CDR3 in amino acids: CASKWRVSFSGNTEAFF. The CDR3 DNA reads as TGTGCCAGTAAGTGGAGGGTCTCCTTTTCGGGTAACACTGAAGCTTTCTTT.

The CDR3 spells CASRIDYNQETQYF. The DNA of the CDR3 is TGTGCCAGCAGAATCGACTATAACCAAGAGACCCAGTACTTC. The chain employs TRBV6-6 and TRBJ2-5; D is possibly TRBD2 (5 bases). Germline CDR1 and CDR2: MNHNY and SVGAGI (reference sequence). The CDR3 has 14 amino acids. V lost 6 bases and J lost 0, with 11 bases in between.

The rearrangement uses TRBV5-4 and TRBJ2-7; D is perhaps TRBD2 (6 bases). Trimming cost V 1 base and J 3 bases, with 14 bases left between them. The CDR3 is made up of 15 amino acids. Germline V gives CDR1 SGHNT, CDR2 YYREEE (reference sequence). CDR3 nucleotides: TGTGCCAGCAGCTTGCACCAGGGAGGATACTACGAGCAGTACTTC. This sequence encodes CASSLHQGGYYEQYF.

The chain couples TRBV4-1 to TRBJ2-7; possible D gene TRBD1, 5 bases. V lost 1 base, J lost 0 bases, and 13 bases lay in between. CDR1 and CDR2 from the germline V gene are MGHRA and YSYEKL. The CDR3 extends over 16 amino acids. In DNA, the CDR3 is TGCGCCAGCAGCCAAGGTAGGGGTGGTGGCTCCTACGAGCAGTACTTC. It translates to CASSQGRGGGSYEQYF.

This clone was recorded only once. In the same sample, other DNA sequences code for this CDR3. The chain employs TRBV18 and TRBJ1-5; D gene uncertain. The CDR3 has 14 amino acids. Between the trimmed V and J ends, which lost 3 bases and 0 bases, there was a span of 6 bases. The germline V gene encodes CDR1 KGHSH and CDR2 LQKENI. The CDR3 sequence: CASSPPYSNQPQHF. CDR3 sequence (DNA): TGTGCCAGCTCACCTCCTTATAGCAATCAGCCCCAGCATTTT.

This sequence joins TRBV19 and TRBJ1-4; 8 bases align to TRBD1. V dropped 3 bases and J dropped 5; count of bases not matched to a gene: 5. CDR1 is LNHDA and CDR2 is SQIVND in the germline V gene (reference sequence). The CDR3 runs to 15 residues. Written as DNA, the CDR3 is TGTGCCAGTAGTATGCCGGGACAGGAAAATGAAAAACTGTTTTTT. This encodes CASSMPGQENEKLFF.

This chain joins TRBV9 and TRBJ2-3; 12 nucleotides line up with TRBD1. This CDR3 contains 18 residues. Germline V CDR1 and CDR2: SGDLS, YYNGEE. V was pared by 1 base and J by 2 bases, with 8 bases of the junction left unmatched. In DNA, the CDR3 is TGTGCCAGCAGCGTACATCCTGGGACAGGGGGCTTCACAGATACGCAGTATTTT. This encodes CASSVHPGTGGFTDTQYF.

The gene calls are TRBV18 and TRBJ2-7, with a weak D call TRBD1 (5 bases). This CDR3 has 13 amino acids. Germline-derived CDR1 and CDR2 are KGHSH and LQKENI. Trimming stripped 6 bases from V and 1 base from J, with 10 bases between. The CDR3 DNA reads as TGTGCCAGCTCCCCGACAGAATCCTACGAGCAGTACTTC. It translates to CASSPTESYEQYF.

By share of the sample, this clone is medium-sized (0.01 to 0.1%). The gene calls are TRBV4-2 and TRBJ2-1; tentatively, D is TRBD2 (5 bases). Trimming took off 0 bases at V and 3 bases at J, with 15 bases between the two ends. Germline-derived CDR1 and CDR2 are LGHNA and YNFKEQ. This CDR3 spans 17 amino acids. The CDR3, as DNA: TGTGCCAGCAGCCAAGACCTCACTAGTTCCCACTACAATGAGCAGTTCTTC. Translation: CASSQDLTSSHYNEQFF.